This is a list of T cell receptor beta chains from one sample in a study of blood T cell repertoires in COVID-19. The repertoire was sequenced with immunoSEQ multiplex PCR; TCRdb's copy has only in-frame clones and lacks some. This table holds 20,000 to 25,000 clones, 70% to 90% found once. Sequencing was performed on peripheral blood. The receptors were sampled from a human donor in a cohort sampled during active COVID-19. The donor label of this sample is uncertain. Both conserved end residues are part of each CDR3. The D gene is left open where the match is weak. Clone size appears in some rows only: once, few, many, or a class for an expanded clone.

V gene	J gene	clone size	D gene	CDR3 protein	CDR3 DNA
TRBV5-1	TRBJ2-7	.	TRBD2	CASSPTAGGNEQYF	TGCGCCAGCAGCCCCACAGCGGGAGGGAACGAGCAGTACTTC
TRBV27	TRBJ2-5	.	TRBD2	CASRKTSGSQTQYF	TGTGCCAGCAGGAAGACTAGCGGGAGTCAGACCCAGTACTTC
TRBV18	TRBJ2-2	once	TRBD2	CASSPQLSGTTGELFF	TGTGCCAGCTCACCACAGCTTAGCGGGACCACCGGGGAGCTGTTTTTT
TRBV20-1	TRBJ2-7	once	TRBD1	CSAPTGSEQYF	TGCAGTGCTCCGACAGGGAGCGAGCAGTACTTC
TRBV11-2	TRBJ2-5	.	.	CASSLTGGRVGETQYF	TGTGCCAGCAGCTTAACCGGAGGAAGGGTCGGGGAGACCCAGTACTTC
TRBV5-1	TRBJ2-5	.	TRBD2	CASSLGTSGSTQETQYF	TGCGCCAGCAGCCTCGGGACTAGCGGGAGTACTCAAGAGACCCAGTACTTC
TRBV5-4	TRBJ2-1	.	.	CASSLEVAIDNEQFF	TGTGCCAGCAGCTTGGAGGTAGCGATCGACAATGAGCAGTTCTTC
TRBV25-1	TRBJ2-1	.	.	CASRSINEQFF	TGTGCCAGCAGATCTATTAATGAGCAGTTCTTC
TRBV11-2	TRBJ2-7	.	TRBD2	CASSPRTSGNYEQYF	TGTGCCAGCAGCCCCCGGACTAGCGGGAACTACGAGCAGTACTTC
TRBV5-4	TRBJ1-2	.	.	CASSSLRRGSWGYTF	TGTGCCAGCAGCTCCCTTAGACGGGGAAGTTGGGGCTACACCTTC
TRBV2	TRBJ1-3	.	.	CASSESWGAGNTIYF	TGTGCCAGCAGCGAAAGTTGGGGGGCTGGAAACACCATATATTTT
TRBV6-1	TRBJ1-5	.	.	CASSEWLGGAGNQPQHF	TGTGCCAGCAGTGAATGGTTGGGGGGAGCGGGCAATCAGCCCCAGCATTTT
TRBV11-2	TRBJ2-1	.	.	CASSLSGSHYNEQFF	TGTGCCAGCAGCTTAAGTGGGAGCCACTACAATGAGCAGTTCTTC
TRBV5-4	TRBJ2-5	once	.	CASSSGEGGETQYF	TGTGCCAGCAGCTCCGGAGAGGGAGGAGAGACCCAGTACTTC
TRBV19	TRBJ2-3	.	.	CASSIPSVPDTQYF	TGTGCCAGTAGTATACCTAGCGTGCCAGATACGCAGTATTTT
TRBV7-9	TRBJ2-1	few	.	CASSTRLVGSYNEQFF	TGTGCCAGCAGCACCAGACTAGTTGGGTCCTACAATGAGCAGTTCTTC
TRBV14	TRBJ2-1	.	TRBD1	CASSQGPGQRYNEQFF	TGTGCCAGCAGCCAGGGCCCGGGACAGCGGTACAATGAGCAGTTCTTC
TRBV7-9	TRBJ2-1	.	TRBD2	CASSPAAGEDNEQFF	TGTGCCAGCAGCCCGGCAGCGGGAGAGGACAATGAGCAGTTCTTC
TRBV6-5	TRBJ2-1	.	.	CASTLYNEQFF	TGTGCCAGCACGTTGTACAATGAGCAGTTCTTC
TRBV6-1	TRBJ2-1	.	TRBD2	CASSEPGLAGGVQFF	TGTGCCAGCAGTGAACCGGGACTAGCGGGAGGGGTGCAGTTCTTC
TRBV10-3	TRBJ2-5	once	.	CAISADSSPETQYF	TGTGCCATCAGTGCTGACTCCTCCCCAGAGACCCAGTACTTC
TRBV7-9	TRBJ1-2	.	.	CASSPPRDYGYTF	TGTGCCAGCAGCCCCCCGAGGGACTATGGCTACACCTTC
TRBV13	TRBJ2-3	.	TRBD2	CASSARLAGRRDTQYF	TGTGCCAGCAGCGCCCGGCTAGCGGGACGTAGAGATACGCAGTATTTT